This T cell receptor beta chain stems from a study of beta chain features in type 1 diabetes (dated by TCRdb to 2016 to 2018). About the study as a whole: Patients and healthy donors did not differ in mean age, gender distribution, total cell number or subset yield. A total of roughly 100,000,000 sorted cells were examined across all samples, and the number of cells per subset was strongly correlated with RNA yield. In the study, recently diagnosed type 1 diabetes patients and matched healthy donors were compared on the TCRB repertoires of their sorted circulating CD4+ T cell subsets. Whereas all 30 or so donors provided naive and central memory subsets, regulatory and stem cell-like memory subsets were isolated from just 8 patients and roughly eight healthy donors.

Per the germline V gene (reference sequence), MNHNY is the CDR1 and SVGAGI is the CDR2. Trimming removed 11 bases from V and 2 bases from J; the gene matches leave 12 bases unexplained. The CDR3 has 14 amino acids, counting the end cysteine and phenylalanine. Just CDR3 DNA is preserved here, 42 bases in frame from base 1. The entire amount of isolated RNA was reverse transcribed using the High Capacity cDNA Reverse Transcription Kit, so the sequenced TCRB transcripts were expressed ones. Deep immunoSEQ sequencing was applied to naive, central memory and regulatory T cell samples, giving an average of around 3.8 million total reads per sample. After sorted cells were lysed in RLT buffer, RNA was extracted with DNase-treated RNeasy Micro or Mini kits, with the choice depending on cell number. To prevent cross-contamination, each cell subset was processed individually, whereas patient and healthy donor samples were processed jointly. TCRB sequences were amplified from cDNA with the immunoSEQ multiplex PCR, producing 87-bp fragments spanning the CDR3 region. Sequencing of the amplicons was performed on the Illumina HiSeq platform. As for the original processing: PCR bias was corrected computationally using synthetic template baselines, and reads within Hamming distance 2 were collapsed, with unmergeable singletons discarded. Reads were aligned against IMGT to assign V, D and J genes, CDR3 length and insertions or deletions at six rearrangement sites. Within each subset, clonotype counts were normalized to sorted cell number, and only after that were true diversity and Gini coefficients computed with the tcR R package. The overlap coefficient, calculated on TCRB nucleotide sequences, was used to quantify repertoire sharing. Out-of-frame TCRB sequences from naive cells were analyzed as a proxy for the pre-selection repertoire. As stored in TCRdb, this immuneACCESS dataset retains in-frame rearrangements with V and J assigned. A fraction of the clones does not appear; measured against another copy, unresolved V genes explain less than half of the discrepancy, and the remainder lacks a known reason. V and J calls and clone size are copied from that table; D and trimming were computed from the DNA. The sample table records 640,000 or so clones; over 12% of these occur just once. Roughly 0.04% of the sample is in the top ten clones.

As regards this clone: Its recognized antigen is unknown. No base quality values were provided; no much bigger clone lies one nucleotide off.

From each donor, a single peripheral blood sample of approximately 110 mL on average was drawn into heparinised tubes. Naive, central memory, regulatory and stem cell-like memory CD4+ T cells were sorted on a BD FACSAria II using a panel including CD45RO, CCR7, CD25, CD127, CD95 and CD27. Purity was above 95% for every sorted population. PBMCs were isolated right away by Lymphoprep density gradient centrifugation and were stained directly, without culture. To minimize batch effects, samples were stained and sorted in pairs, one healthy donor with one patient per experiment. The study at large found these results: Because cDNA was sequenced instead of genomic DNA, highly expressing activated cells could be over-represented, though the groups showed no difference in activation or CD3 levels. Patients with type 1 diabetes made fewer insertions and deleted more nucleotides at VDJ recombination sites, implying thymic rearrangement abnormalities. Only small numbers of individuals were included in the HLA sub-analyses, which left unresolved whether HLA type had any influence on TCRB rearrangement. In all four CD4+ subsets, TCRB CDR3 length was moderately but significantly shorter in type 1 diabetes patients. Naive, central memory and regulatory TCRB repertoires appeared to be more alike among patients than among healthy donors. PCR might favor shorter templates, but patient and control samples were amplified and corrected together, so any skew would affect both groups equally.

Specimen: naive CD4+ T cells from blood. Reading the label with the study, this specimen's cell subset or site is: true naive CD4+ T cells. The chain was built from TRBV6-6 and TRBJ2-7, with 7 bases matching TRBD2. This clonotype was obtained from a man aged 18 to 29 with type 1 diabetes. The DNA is TGTGCCTCCGCCACGGCTAGCGGTACCTACGAGCAGTACTTC. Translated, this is CASATASGTYEQYF.